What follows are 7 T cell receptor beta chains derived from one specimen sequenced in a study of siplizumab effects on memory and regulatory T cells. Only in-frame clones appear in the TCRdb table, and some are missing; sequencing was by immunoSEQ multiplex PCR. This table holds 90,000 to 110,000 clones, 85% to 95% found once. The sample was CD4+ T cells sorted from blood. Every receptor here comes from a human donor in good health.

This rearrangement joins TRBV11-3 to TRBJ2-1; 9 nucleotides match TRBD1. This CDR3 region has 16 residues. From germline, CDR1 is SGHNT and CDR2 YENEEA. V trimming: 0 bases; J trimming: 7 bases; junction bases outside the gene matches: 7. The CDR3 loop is CASSLDGTGKWNEQFF. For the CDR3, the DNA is TGTGCCAGCAGCTTAGATGGGACAGGGAAATGGAATGAGCAGTTCTTC. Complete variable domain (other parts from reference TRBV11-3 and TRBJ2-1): EAGVVQSPRYKIIEKKQPVAFWCNPISGHNTLYWYLQNLGQGPELLIRYENEEAVDDSQLPKDRFSAERLKGVDSTLKIQPAELGDSAVYLCASSLDGTGKWNEQFFGPGTRLTVL.

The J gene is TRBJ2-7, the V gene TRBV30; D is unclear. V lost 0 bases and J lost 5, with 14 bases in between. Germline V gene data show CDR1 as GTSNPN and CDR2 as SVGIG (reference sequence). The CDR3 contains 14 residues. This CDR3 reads CAWSVSQVLNEQYF. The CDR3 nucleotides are TGTGCCTGGAGTGTAAGCCAGGTTCTGAACGAGCAGTACTTC.

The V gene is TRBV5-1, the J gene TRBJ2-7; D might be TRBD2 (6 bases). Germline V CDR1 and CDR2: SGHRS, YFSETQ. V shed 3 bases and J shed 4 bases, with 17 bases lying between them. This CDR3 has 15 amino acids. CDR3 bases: TGCGCCAGCAGCTCGCAGGGCCCCGGGGGTTACGAGCAGTACTTC. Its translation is CASSSQGPGGYEQYF.

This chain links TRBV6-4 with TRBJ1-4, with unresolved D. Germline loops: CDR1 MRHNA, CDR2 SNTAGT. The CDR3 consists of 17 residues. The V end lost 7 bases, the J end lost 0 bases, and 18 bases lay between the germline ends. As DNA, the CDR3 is TGTGCCAGCAAAGGGTGGGTGGGATTGGCAACTAATGAAAAACTGTTTTTT. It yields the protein CASKGWVGLATNEKLFF.

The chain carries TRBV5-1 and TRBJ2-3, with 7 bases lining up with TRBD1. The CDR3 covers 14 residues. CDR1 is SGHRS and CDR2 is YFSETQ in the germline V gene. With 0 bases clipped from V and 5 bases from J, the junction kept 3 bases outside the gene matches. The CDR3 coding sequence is TGCGCCAGCAGCTTGGCGGCAGGGGGAGATACGCAGTATTTT. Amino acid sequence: CASSLAAGGDTQYF.

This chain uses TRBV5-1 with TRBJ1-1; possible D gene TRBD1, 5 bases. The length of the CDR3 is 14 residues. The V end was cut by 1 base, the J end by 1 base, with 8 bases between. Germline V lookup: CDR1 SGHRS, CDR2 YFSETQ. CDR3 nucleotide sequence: TGCGCCAGCAGCTTGTGGGGGGAGAACACTGAAGCTTTCTTT. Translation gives CASSLWGENTEAFF.

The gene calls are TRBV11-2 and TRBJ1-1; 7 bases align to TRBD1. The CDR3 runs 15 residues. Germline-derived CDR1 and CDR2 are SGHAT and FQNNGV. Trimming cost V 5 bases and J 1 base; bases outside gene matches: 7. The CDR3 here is CASSQNRGGNTEAFF. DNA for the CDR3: TGTGCCAGCAGCCAGAACAGGGGCGGGAACACTGAAGCTTTCTTT.